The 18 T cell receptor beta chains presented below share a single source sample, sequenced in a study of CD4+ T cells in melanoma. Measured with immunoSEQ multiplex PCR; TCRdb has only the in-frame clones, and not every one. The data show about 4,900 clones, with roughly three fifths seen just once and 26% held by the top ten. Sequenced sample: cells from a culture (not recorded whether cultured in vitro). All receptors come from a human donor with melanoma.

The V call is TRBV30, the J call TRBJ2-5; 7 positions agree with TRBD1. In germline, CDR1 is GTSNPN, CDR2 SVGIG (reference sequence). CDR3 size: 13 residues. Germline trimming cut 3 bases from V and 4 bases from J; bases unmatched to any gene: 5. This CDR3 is CAWSRRGRETQYF. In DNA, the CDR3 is TGTGCCTGGAGCCGCAGGGGGAGAGAGACCCAGTACTTC.

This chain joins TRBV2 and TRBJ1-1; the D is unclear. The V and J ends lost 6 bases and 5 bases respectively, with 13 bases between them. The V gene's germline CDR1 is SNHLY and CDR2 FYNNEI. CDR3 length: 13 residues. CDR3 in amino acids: CASSAGPGTEAFF. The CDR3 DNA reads TGTGCCAGCAGCGCCGGCCCAGGAACTGAAGCTTTCTTT.

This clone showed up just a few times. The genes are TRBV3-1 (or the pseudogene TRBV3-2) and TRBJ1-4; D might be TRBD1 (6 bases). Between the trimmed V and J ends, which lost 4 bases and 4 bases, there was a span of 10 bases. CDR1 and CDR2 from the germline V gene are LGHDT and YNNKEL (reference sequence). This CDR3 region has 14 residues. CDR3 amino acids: CASSPDSGNEKLFF. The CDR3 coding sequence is TGTGCCAGCAGCCCGGACAGCGGTAATGAAAAACTGTTTTTT.

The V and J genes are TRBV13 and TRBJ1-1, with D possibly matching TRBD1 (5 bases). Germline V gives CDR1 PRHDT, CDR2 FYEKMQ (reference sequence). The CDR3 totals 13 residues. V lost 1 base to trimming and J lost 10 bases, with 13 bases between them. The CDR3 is CASSLVRELGAFF. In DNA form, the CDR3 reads TGTGCCAGCAGCTTAGTCAGGGAGCTTGGAGCTTTCTTT.

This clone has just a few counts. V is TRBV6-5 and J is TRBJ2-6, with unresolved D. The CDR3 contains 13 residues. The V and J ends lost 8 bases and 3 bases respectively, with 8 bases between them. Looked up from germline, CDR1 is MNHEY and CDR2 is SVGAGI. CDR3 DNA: TGTGCCAGCGGCCCCGTTGGGGCCAACGTCCTGACTTTC. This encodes CASGPVGANVLTF.

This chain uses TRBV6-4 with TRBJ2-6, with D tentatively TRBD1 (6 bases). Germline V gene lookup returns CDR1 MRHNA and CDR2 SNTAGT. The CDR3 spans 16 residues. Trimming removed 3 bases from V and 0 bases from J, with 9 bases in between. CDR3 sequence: CASSEQGLSGANVLTF. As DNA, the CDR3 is TGTGCCAGCAGTGAACAGGGCCTCTCTGGGGCCAACGTCCTGACTTTC.

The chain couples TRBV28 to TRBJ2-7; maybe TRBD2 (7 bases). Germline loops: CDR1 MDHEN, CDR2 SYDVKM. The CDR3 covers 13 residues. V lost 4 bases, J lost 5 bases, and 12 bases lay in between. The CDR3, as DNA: TGTGCCAGCAGTTGGGGGGGGCGAAACGAGCAGTACTTC. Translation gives CASSWGGRNEQYF. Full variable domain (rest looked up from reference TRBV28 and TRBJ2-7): DVKVTQSSRYLVKRTGEKVFLECVQDMDHENMFWYRQDPGLGLRLIYFSYDVKMKEKGDIPEGYSVSREKKERFSLILESASTNQTSMYLCASSWGGRNEQYFGPGTRLTVT.

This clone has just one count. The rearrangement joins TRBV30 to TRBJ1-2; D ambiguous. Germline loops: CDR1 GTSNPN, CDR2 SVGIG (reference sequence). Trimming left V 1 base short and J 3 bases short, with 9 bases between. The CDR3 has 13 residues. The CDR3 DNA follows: TGTGCCTGGAGTGGGCGAAGGGACTATGGCTACACCTTC. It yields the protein CAWSGRRDYGYTF.

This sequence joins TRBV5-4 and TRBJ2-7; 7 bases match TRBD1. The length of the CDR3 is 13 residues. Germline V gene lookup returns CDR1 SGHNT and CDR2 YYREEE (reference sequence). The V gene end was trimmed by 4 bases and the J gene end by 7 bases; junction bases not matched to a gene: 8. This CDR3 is CASSRDSPSEQYF. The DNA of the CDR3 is TGTGCCAGCAGCAGGGACAGCCCCAGTGAGCAGTACTTC.

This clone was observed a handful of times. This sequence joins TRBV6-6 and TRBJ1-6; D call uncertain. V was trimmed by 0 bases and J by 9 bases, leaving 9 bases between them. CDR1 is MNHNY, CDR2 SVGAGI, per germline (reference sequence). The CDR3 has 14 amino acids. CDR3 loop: CASSYSGPPSPLHF. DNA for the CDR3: TGTGCCAGCAGTTACTCGGGCCCCCCTTCACCCCTCCACTTT.

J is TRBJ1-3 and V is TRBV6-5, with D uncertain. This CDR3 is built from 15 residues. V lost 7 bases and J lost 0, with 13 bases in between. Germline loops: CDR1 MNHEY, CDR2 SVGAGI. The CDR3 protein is CASTEGSLSGNTIYF. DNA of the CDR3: TGTGCCAGCACCGAGGGTTCCCTCTCTGGAAACACCATATATTTT.

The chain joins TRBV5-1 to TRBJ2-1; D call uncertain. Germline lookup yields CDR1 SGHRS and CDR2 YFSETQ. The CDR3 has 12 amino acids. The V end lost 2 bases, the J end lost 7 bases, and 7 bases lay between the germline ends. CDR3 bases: TGCGCCAGCAGCTTAGACTGGAATGAGCAGTTCTTC. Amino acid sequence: CASSLDWNEQFF. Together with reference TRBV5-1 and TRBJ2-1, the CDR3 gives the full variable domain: KAGVTQTPRYLIKTRGQQVTLSCSPISGHRSVSWYQQTPGQGLQFLFEYFSETQRNKGNFPGRFSGRQFSNSRSEMNVSTLELGDSALYLCASSLDWNEQFFGPGTRLTVL.

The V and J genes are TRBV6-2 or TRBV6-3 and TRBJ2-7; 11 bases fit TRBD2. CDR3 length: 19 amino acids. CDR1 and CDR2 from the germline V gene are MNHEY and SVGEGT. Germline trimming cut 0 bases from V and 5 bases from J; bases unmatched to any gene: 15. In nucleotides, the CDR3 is TGTGCCAGCAGTTACTCATCTAGCGGGGGGACATCATGGGTCGACGAGCAGTACTTC. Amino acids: CASSYSSSGGTSWVDEQYF.

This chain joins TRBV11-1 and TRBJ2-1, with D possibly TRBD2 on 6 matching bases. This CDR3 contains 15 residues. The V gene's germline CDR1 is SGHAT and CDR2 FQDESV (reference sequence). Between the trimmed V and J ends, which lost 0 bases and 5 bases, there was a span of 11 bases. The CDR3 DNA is TGTGCCAGCAGCTTAGCGGGACTCCCGAACAATGAGCAGTTCTTC. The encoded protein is CASSLAGLPNNEQFF. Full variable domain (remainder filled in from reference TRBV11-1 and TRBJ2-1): EAEVAQSPRYKITEKSQAVAFWCDPISGHATLYWYRQILGQGPELLVQFQDESVVDDSQLPKDRFSAERLKGVDSTLKIQPAELGDSAMYLCASSLAGLPNNEQFFGPGTRLTVL.

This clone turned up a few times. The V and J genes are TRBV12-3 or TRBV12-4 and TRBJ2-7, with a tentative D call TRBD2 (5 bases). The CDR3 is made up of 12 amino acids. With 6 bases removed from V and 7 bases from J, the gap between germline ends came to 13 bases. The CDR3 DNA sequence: TGTGCCAGCAGCCCGGCTGAGGGAGAGCAGTACTTC. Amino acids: CASSPAEGEQYF.

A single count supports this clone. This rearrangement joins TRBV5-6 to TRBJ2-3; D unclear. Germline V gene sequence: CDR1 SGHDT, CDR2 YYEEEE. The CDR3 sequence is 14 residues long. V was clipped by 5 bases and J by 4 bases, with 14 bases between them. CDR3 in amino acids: CASSPTIGADTQYF. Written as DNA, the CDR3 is TGTGCCAGCAGTCCTACAATAGGCGCAGATACGCAGTATTTT.

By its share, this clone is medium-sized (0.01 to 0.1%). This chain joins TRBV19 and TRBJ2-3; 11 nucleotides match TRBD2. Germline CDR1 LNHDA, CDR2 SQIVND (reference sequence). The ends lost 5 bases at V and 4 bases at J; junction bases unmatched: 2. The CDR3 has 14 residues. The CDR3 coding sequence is TGTGCCAGTAGTCAGACTAGCGGGGCAGATACGCAGTATTTT. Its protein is CASSQTSGADTQYF.

The CDR3 coding sequence is TGTGCCTGGACCAGGGAATACGAGCAGTACTTC. This translates into CAWTREYEQYF. The V and J genes are TRBV30 and TRBJ2-7, with a possible D match to TRBD1 (5 bases). Looked up from germline, CDR1 is GTSNPN and CDR2 is SVGIG (reference sequence). The CDR3 loop spans 11 amino acids. Trimming took 4 bases from V and 4 from J, leaving 8 bases between them.